The following is a T cell receptor beta chain sequence with its context. The CDR3 covers 16 residues. From germline, CDR1 is DFQATT and CDR2 SNEGSKA (reference sequence). Trimming removed 3 bases at V and 5 bases at J, with 22 bases between. The sample is drawn from a study of blood T cell repertoires in COVID-19. Overall study context: Sources were T cells, B-cell-depleted T cells, or PBMCs; the material itself was cDNA or gDNA.

Profiling relied on immunoSEQ multiplex PCR, and the TCRdb table lists in-frame clones only, not all of them. The data contain approximately 150,000 clones, 80% to 90% of them singletons. The source is a woman aged 45-59 years in a cohort sampled during active or convalescent COVID-19. The V call is TRBV20-1, the J call TRBJ2-5, with D maybe TRBD2 (7 bases). Sequencing used peripheral blood. The CDR3 sequence: CSASPIRRGGIETQYF. The CDR3 region has the DNA TGCAGTGCTAGTCCCATCCGGAGGGGGGGCATCGAGACCCAGTACTTC.